The 27 T cell receptor beta chains in this list originate from one sample, sequenced in a study of T cells after yellow fever vaccination. TCRdb used MiXCR to reprocess the 5' RACE reads, holding one entry per CDR3 protein. The sample includes a few hundred thousand distinct CDR3 sequences, 8.1% of them seen just once. The sequences come from PBMCs, collected roughly 46 days after the first yellow fever vaccination. Every receptor here comes from a man aged 18-30 years who received the YFV17D yellow fever vaccine.

This clonotype was observed a few times. The chain links TRBV7-2 to TRBJ2-2, with 8 bases fitting TRBD1. Germline V CDR1 and CDR2: SGHTA, FQGNSA. This CDR3 contains 15 residues. Trimming took 4 bases from V and 5 from J; bases not matched to a gene: 6. This chain's CDR3 is CASSYQGARTGELFF. Here the CDR3 DNA reads TGTGCCAGCAGCTACCAGGGGGCTCGGACCGGGGAGCTGTTTTTT.

This clonotype was seen a few times. The V gene is TRBV4-1, the J gene TRBJ1-6; 7 positions agree with TRBD1. Trimming took 4 bases from V and 1 from J; bases not matched to a gene: 10. This CDR3 has 18 amino acids. Germline V gene lookup returns CDR1 MGHRA and CDR2 YSYEKL. CDR3 in DNA: TGCGCCAGCAGCCCAAGTCCACAGGGGTCATCCTATAATTCACCCCTCCACTTT. This encodes CASSPSPQGSSYNSPLHF.

This clonotype was seen a few times. The genes are TRBV3-1 and TRBJ2-5; the match to TRBD2 covers 10 bases. The ends lost 4 bases at V and 4 bases at J; junction bases unmatched: 9. This CDR3 is 16 amino acids long. Germline V CDR1 and CDR2: LGHDT, YNNKEL (reference sequence). In DNA form, the CDR3 reads TGTGCCAGCAGCCCCAAGAGCGGGGGGGTAGGAGAGACCCAGTACTTC. It translates to CASSPKSGGVGETQYF.

This clonotype was detected a few times. The chain is built from TRBV4-1 and TRBJ2-7; D might be TRBD2 (6 bases). Germline loops: CDR1 MGHRA, CDR2 YSYEKL. V was pared by 1 base and J by 3 bases, with 10 bases between. This CDR3 contains 14 residues. As DNA, the CDR3 is TGCGCCAGCAGCCAAGGTTGGGGACTCTACGAGCAGTACGTC. Its protein is CASSQGWGLYEQYV.

This chain links TRBV7-9 with TRBJ1-2, with no clear D. CDR1 is SEHNR and CDR2 is FQNEAQ in the germline V gene (reference sequence). This CDR3 region has 12 residues. Trimming removed 5 bases from V and 6 bases from J, with 10 bases in between. In DNA, the CDR3 is TGTGCCAGCAGCCGTCATGAGGATGGCTACACCTTC. This translates into CASSRHEDGYTF. Combining the CDR3 with reference TRBV7-9 and TRBJ1-2 gives the whole variable domain DTGVSQNPRHKITKRGQNVTFRCDPISEHNRLYWYRQTLGQGPEFLTYFQNEAQLEKSRLLSDRFSAERPKGSFSTLEIQRTEQGDSAMYLCASSRHEDGYTFGSGTRLTVV.

This clonotype was seen more than once but under ten times. The chain carries TRBV5-4 and TRBJ2-7; D perhaps matches TRBD2 (6 bases). Trimming removed 5 bases from V and 5 bases from J, with 14 bases in between. Germline CDR1 reads SGHNT; CDR2 reads YYREEE (reference sequence). This CDR3 has 13 amino acids. The CDR3 spells CASRTPTSDEQYF. CDR3 nucleotides: TGTGCCAGCAGGACACCGACTAGTGACGAGCAGTACTTC. The entire variable domain, with the rest obtained from reference TRBV5-4 and TRBJ2-7, is as follows: ETGVTQSPTHLIKTRGQQVTLRCSSQSGHNTVSWYQQALGQGPQFIFQYYREEENGRGNFPPRFSGLQFPNYSSELNVNALELDDSALYLCASRTPTSDEQYFGPGTRLTVT.

This clonotype has a count of ten or more. The CDR3 protein is CASSQEIRGAYEQYV. CDR3 coding DNA: TGTGCCAGCAGCCAAGAGATTCGGGGTGCCTACGAGCAGTACGTC. J is TRBJ2-7 and V is TRBV14, with D possibly being TRBD2 (5 bases). The ends were cut back, 0 bases at V and 2 bases at J, with 11 bases in the middle. There are 15 residues in the CDR3. The germline gives CDR1 SGHDN, CDR2 FVKESK.

The rearrangement links TRBV4-3 to TRBJ2-3, with a possible D match to TRBD1 (5 bases). CDR3 length: 15 amino acids. The germline gives CDR1 LGHNA, CDR2 YSLEER. Trimming took off 2 bases at V and 5 bases at J, with 14 bases between the two ends. This chain's CDR3 is CASSQQGANGDTQYF. The CDR3 region has the DNA TGCGCCAGCAGCCAACAGGGCGCAAATGGAGATACGCAGTATTTT.

This clonotype came up a few times. This rearrangement joins TRBV5-5 to TRBJ2-1, with a tentative D call TRBD2 (6 bases). Deletions cut 9 bases from V and 5 bases from J, with 18 bases between. CDR3 length equals 14 residues. The germline V gene has CDR1 SGHKS and CDR2 YYEKEE (reference sequence). CDR3 loop: CAMSPGGRHNEQFF. The CDR3 DNA is TGTGCCATGAGCCCCGGGGGACGGCACAATGAGCAGTTCTTC.

This clonotype was counted only a few times. The V and J genes are TRBV28 and TRBJ1-2; D unclear. The CDR3 runs to 12 residues. The germline gives CDR1 MDHEN, CDR2 SYDVKM. The V gene lost 6 bases and the J gene lost 3 bases, with 8 bases spanning the gap. DNA of the CDR3: TGTGCCAGCAGCCGGGCGCACTATGGCTACACCTTC. Residues: CASSRAHYGYTF.

There are a few counts of this clonotype. The chain joins TRBV5-1 to TRBJ1-6, with D maybe TRBD1 (6 bases). The CDR3 loop spans 17 amino acids. Trimming took off 0 bases at V and 4 bases at J, with 14 bases between the two ends. Germline V CDR1 and CDR2: SGHRS, YFSETQ. CDR3 sequence (DNA): TGCGCCAGCAGCTTGGAAGGTGGAGGGGGTTATAATTCACCCCTCCACTTT. Amino acids: CASSLEGGGGYNSPLHF.

This clonotype showed up just a few times. This chain uses TRBV30 with TRBJ2-5; D ambiguous. V lost 2 bases and J lost 3, with 10 bases in between. Germline V gene lookup returns CDR1 GTSNPN and CDR2 SVGIG (reference sequence). The CDR3 extends over 13 amino acids. CDR3 DNA: TGTGCCTGGAGTCGAGGTGGGAAAGAGACCCAGTACTTC. Translated, it gives CAWSRGGKETQYF.

This clonotype was seen more than once but under ten times. The V gene is TRBV7-9, the J gene TRBJ1-4; D gene ambiguous. V lost 5 bases and J 9 bases, leaving 7 bases between the germline ends. The CDR3 is 11 amino acids. The germline V gene encodes CDR1 SEHNR and CDR2 FQNEAQ (reference sequence). CDR3 loop: CASSRAQKLFF. The DNA of the CDR3 is TGTGCCAGCAGCCGCGCACAAAAACTGTTTTTT.

This clonotype was counted once. The rearrangement links TRBV20-1 to TRBJ2-4; 11 nucleotides align to TRBD2. J lost 6 bases, V lost 2 bases, and 9 bases had no gene match. Germline loops: CDR1 DFQATT, CDR2 SNEGSKA (reference sequence). The CDR3 contains 16 residues. CDR3 loop: CSARTFSGGAGNIQYF. CDR3 DNA sequence: TGCAGTGCTAGAACCTTTAGCGGGGGGGCGGGAAACATTCAGTACTTC.

This clonotype was counted ten times or more. The gene calls are TRBV29-1 and TRBJ2-5; D gene ambiguous. V lost 4 bases to trimming and J lost 2 bases, with 14 bases between them. Germline loops: CDR1 SQVTM, CDR2 ANQGSEA. This CDR3 comprises 14 residues. This CDR3 reads CSVVPSRYQETQYF. DNA for the CDR3: TGCAGCGTTGTACCAAGTAGATATCAAGAGACCCAGTACTTC.

This clonotype showed up many times. The V call is TRBV12-3 or TRBV12-4, the J call TRBJ1-2; no definite D call. The V end lost 2 bases, the J end lost 4 bases, and 8 bases lay between the germline ends. The CDR3 runs to 13 residues. The CDR3 sequence: CASSLLAGYGYTF. The CDR3 DNA is TGTGCCAGCAGTTTACTGGCTGGCTATGGCTACACCTTC.

The CDR3 DNA reads as TGCAGCGCGCTGCTTGGCCGGGAGCAGTACTTC. Encoded protein: CSALLGREQYF. V is TRBV29-1 and J is TRBJ2-7; D unresolved. This CDR3 has 11 residues. Trimming removed 7 bases at V and 7 bases at J, with 14 bases between. Germline CDR1 reads SQVTM; CDR2 reads ANQGSEA.

In its sample, this clonotype was seen a few times. The rearrangement joins TRBV14 to TRBJ2-1; 12 bases agree with TRBD2. The V gene end was trimmed by 0 bases and the J gene end by 4 bases; junction bases not matched to a gene: 10. CDR1 is SGHDN, CDR2 FVKESK, per germline. The CDR3 sequence is 19 residues long. CDR3 protein: CASSQDPLAGGEVYNEQFF. The CDR3 nucleotides read TGTGCCAGCAGCCAAGACCCCCTAGCGGGGGGGGAGGTTTACAATGAGCAGTTCTTC.

Many counts were recorded for this clonotype. The chain combines TRBV20-1 with TRBJ2-7; D remains ambiguous. Germline CDR1 reads DFQATT; CDR2 reads SNEGSKA (reference sequence). Trimming pared 5 bases from V and 3 bases from J, leaving 14 bases between. The CDR3 is made up of 13 amino acids. The CDR3 DNA is TGCAGTGCTGGCCCGACGGGTGACTACGAGCAGTACTTC. Its translation: CSAGPTGDYEQYF.

The chain joins TRBV29-1 to TRBJ1-2; unclear D gene. Between the trimmed V and J ends, which lost 6 bases and 1 base, there was a span of 12 bases. The CDR3 extends over 13 amino acids. CDR1 and CDR2 (germline): SQVTM, ANQGSEA. The CDR3, as DNA: TGCAGCGTCCTACCGACTGATAACTATGGCTACACCTTC. Translating gives CSVLPTDNYGYTF.

This clonotype showed up just a few times. The chain recombines TRBV6-2 or TRBV6-3 with TRBJ2-3; tentative D call: TRBD1 (6 bases). Germline assignment: CDR1 MNHEY and CDR2 SVGEGT. This CDR3 has 15 residues. V was shortened by 5 bases and J by 2 bases, with 14 bases between the two germline ends. CDR3 coding DNA: TGTGCCAGCAGTAGAACAGGGCCCCCCACAGATACGCAGTATTTT. Protein sequence: CASSRTGPPTDTQYF.

In DNA form, the CDR3 reads TGTGCCAGCAGCTTGTTCGTTTCATACGAGCAGTACTTC. As protein: CASSLFVSYEQYF. V and J are TRBV7-9 and TRBJ2-7; no clear D. V gave up 3 bases and J gave up 4 bases, with 10 bases separating them. Looked up from germline, CDR1 is SEHNR and CDR2 is FQNEAQ (reference sequence). This CDR3 comprises 13 residues.

The genes are TRBV20-1 and TRBJ2-2; no clear D. V was cut by 2 bases and J by 7 bases, with 23 bases left in between. Germline V gene lookup returns CDR1 DFQATT and CDR2 SNEGSKA (reference sequence). The CDR3 has 17 residues. The DNA for the CDR3 is TGCAGTGCTAGATCGCTTCCGGGTCTGCCCTCTTACGGGGAGCTGTTTTTT. It specifies CSARSLPGLPSYGELFF.

There are a few counts of this clonotype. V is TRBV2 and J is TRBJ2-1, with 9 bases matching TRBD2. The V and J ends lost 3 bases and 9 bases, in that order; junction bases with no gene match: 6. CDR1 is SNHLY and CDR2 is FYNNEI in the germline V gene. There are 14 residues in the CDR3. CDR3 residues: CASSEERGASEQFF. CDR3 in DNA: TGTGCCAGCAGTGAGGAGCGGGGGGCGAGTGAGCAGTTCTTC.

In this sample, this clonotype turned up a few times. The chain links TRBV5-1 to TRBJ2-1, with 8 bases lining up with TRBD1. Germline-derived CDR1 and CDR2 are SGHRS and YFSETQ. The CDR3 is 14 residues long. Trimming at V came to 0 bases and at J to 6 bases, leaving 2 bases not matched to a gene. Here the CDR3 DNA reads TGCGCCAGCAGCTTGGGAGACAGGGGCAATGAGCAGTTCTTC. Translated: CASSLGDRGNEQFF.

In its sample, this clonotype was seen many times. The V call is TRBV27, the J call TRBJ1-6, with D maybe TRBD1 (5 bases). V dropped 6 bases and J dropped 7 bases, with 7 bases sitting between them. The CDR3 consists of 12 residues. In germline, CDR1 is MNHEY, CDR2 SMNVEV (reference sequence). CDR3 in DNA: TGTGCCAGCAGCAGGGTCAATTCACCCCTCCACTTT. Translating gives CASSRVNSPLHF.

This clonotype occurred many times. CDR3 sequence reads: CASSLDVQKTQETQYF. The CDR3 nucleotides are TGCGCCAGCAGCTTGGATGTTCAGAAAACCCAAGAGACCCAGTACTTC. V gene TRBV5-1 combines with J gene TRBJ2-5; D unclear. The germline V and J ends were trimmed by 0 bases and 1 base, with 13 bases remaining between them. CDR3 length: 16 residues. The germline gives CDR1 SGHRS, CDR2 YFSETQ.